This T cell receptor (beta chain) was found in a study of cytomegalovirus exposure and HLA in healthy donors. About the research overall: The Caucasian-associated ancestry cluster contained approximately 81% of the 300 to 400 genotyped donors. Study results and caveats: There were some V segments, including TRBV6-2 and TRBV6-3, excluded as indistinguishable.

Primers for the PCR totalled 60 Vbeta and 13 Jbeta. Sequencing was performed with immunoSEQ multiplex PCR; in TCRdb, only in-frame clones are kept and a portion is missing. The sample contains about 160,000 clones, roughly 80% of which appear only once. Worth noting for this clone: The antigen remains undetermined.

V shed 5 bases, J shed 4 bases, and the junction held 1 base outside the gene matches. The CDR3 has 15 amino acids. The germline V gene has CDR1 SNHLY and CDR2 FYNNEI. The source is a male donor in good health and CMV-seropositive. V usage is TRBV2 and J usage is TRBJ2-2; 13 bases map to TRBD2. Sequencing used PBMCs. Here the CDR3 DNA reads TGTGCCAGCAGTAGGACTAGCGGGAGCACCGGGGAGCTGTTTTTT. Amino acid sequence: CASSRTSGSTGELFF. Variable domain in full (rest from reference TRBV2 and TRBJ2-2): EPEVTQTPSHQVTQMGQEVILRCVPISNHLYFYWYRQILGQKVEFLVSFYNNEISEKSEIFDDQFSVERPDGSNFTLKIRSTKLEDSAMYFCASSRTSGSTGELFFGEGSRLTVL.